These 31 T cell receptor beta chains came from one sample sequenced in a study of T cell clones after liver transplantation (dated 2019 in TCRdb). The library was prepared using the immunoSEQ multiplex PCR assay. Entries here come from immuneACCESS through TCRdb and include only in-frame sequences with V and J called. Some clones fail to appear in such tables; in the studies checked, an unresolved V gene covers under half of the shortfall, and the cause of the remainder is unknown. This sample lists roughly 120,000 clones; 90% were detected once. Clones ranked in the top ten supply more than 0.8% of the sample. Sequencing was performed on CD4+ T cells from blood, taken 12 months after liver transplant. The source is a human patient who received a liver transplant. Some T cells may be donor cells from the graft after a transplant.

The gene calls are TRBV29-1 and TRBJ2-1; D remains ambiguous. CDR1 is SQVTM and CDR2 is ANQGSEA in the germline V gene. The CDR3 covers 13 residues. The V end lost 2 bases, the J end lost 6 bases, and 11 bases lay between the germline ends. The CDR3 loop reads CSVEKYRGNEQFF. DNA of the CDR3: TGCAGCGTTGAAAAGTACCGCGGCAATGAGCAGTTCTTC.

The chain has TRBV5-4 and TRBJ2-3, with D possibly matching TRBD1 (6 bases). The CDR3 consists of 15 residues. Germline lookup yields CDR1 SGHNT and CDR2 YYREEE (reference sequence). V was pared by 0 bases and J by 8 bases, with 16 bases between. The CDR3 DNA reads as TGTGCCAGCAGCTTGGGGACAGAATCTCTGGGTACGCAGTATTTT. This codes for CASSLGTESLGTQYF.

The chain joins TRBV15 to TRBJ2-2; D gene ambiguous. Germline loops: CDR1 LNHNV, CDR2 YYDKDF (reference sequence). Trimming removed 0 bases from V and 5 bases from J, with 13 bases in between. The CDR3 runs to 16 residues. CDR3 in DNA: TGTGCCACCAGCAGAGATAGGCGTTTACTGACCGGGGAGCTGTTTTTT. It specifies CATSRDRRLLTGELFF. Supplemented by reference TRBV15 and TRBJ2-2, the full variable domain reads DAMVIQNPRYQVTQFGKPVTLSCSQTLNHNVMYWYQQKSSQAPKLLFHYYDKDFNNEADTPDNFQSRRPNTSFCFLDIRSPGLGDTAMYLCATSRDRRLLTGELFFGEGSRLTVL.

This clone was detected once. The CDR3 loop reads CASSLRQPGTWNEKLFF. DNA of the CDR3: TGTGCCAGCAGTTTACGACAGCCCGGCACCTGGAATGAAAAACTGTTTTTT. V usage is TRBV28 and J usage is TRBJ1-4, with D tentatively TRBD1 (5 bases). The V end was cut by 2 bases, the J end by 5 bases, with 18 bases between. Germline values: CDR1 MDHEN, CDR2 SYDVKM. This CDR3 has 17 residues.

As regards this clone: Other DNA sequences from this sample encode an identical CDR3 as well. The chain uses TRBV15 and TRBJ1-4; D ambiguous. This CDR3 is 12 amino acids long. Germline V gene data show CDR1 as LNHNV and CDR2 as YYDKDF (reference sequence). V lost 1 base to trimming and J lost 5 bases, with 2 bases between them. CDR3 bases: TGTGCCACCAGCAGAGCCAATGAAAAACTGTTTTTT. It codes for CATSRANEKLFF.

The chain is built from TRBV18 and TRBJ2-2, with D perhaps TRBD1 (5 bases). The germline CDR1 and CDR2 sequences are KGHSH and LQKENI. Trimming took 3 bases from V and 0 from J, leaving 17 bases between them. The CDR3 spans 18 residues. The DNA for the CDR3 is TGTGCCAGCTCACCGCGACGTGGGGCGTCCTCGAACACCGGGGAGCTGTTTTTT. The encoded protein is CASSPRRGASSNTGELFF. The complete variable domain, with remaining parts taken from reference TRBV18 and TRBJ2-2, reads NAGVMQNPRHLVRRRGQEARLRCSPMKGHSHVYWYRQLPEEGLKFMVYLQKENIIDESGMPKERFSAEFPKEGPSILRIQQVVRGDSAAYFCASSPRRGASSNTGELFFGEGSRLTVL.

The J gene is TRBJ2-5, the V gene TRBV7-3, with TRBD1 as a possible D gene (5 bases). Germline lookup yields CDR1 SGHTA and CDR2 FQGTGA. V was pared by 5 bases and J by 1 base, with 11 bases between. This CDR3 spans 14 amino acids. The CDR3 loop reads CASSPSDSQETQYF. CDR3 nucleotides: TGTGCCAGCAGCCCGAGCGACAGCCAAGAGACCCAGTACTTC.

V and J are TRBV5-1 and TRBJ2-5, with TRBD2 matching 7 bases. This CDR3 has 15 amino acids. Germline trimming cut 4 bases from V and 3 bases from J; bases unmatched to any gene: 9. Looked up from germline, CDR1 is SGHRS and CDR2 is YFSETQ. The DNA for the CDR3 is TGCGCCAGCAGCGTCGACGGGAGGAAGGAAGAGACCCAGTACTTC. Translating it yields CASSVDGRKEETQYF.

This rearrangement joins TRBV11-2 to TRBJ2-7; 7 bases agree with TRBD1. The CDR3 has 14 amino acids. CDR1 and CDR2 from the germline V gene are SGHAT and FQNNGV. The junction had 7 bases not matched to a gene; V was cut back by 4 bases and J by 4 bases. Here the CDR3 reads CASSSTGTVYEQYF. As DNA, the CDR3 is TGTGCCAGCAGCTCAACCGGGACAGTATACGAGCAGTACTTC.

J is TRBJ1-4 and V is TRBV5-1; D remains unclear. This CDR3 is 15 amino acids long. Germline V CDR1 and CDR2: SGHRS, YFSETQ. V lost 4 bases and J 2 bases, leaving 12 bases between the germline ends. The CDR3 loop reads CASSVSSLTNEKLFF. The CDR3 nucleotides are TGCGCCAGCAGCGTCAGCAGCCTTACTAATGAAAAACTGTTTTTT.

The chain is built from TRBV28 and TRBJ1-2; no clear D gene. CDR3 length: 15 amino acids. V dropped 3 bases and J dropped 4 bases, with 15 bases sitting between them. In germline, CDR1 is MDHEN, CDR2 SYDVKM. The CDR3 DNA follows: TGTGCCAGCAGTTTTGAGACTTCCTCACGCTATGGCTACACCTTC. Its translation is CASSFETSSRYGYTF.

The chain recombines TRBV7-2 with TRBJ2-1; D is tentatively TRBD1 or TRBD2 (5 bases each). Trimming shortened V by 4 bases and J by 1 base, and 17 bases separated the two germline ends. CDR3 length: 17 amino acids. Germline V gives CDR1 SGHTA, CDR2 FQGNSA. This chain's CDR3 is CASSSKRLTDSYNEQFF. The CDR3 DNA reads as TGTGCCAGCAGCTCCAAGCGGTTGACAGATTCCTACAATGAGCAGTTCTTC.

The chain links TRBV5-1 to TRBJ1-4; D not resolved. With 1 base removed from V and 7 bases from J, the gap between germline ends came to 14 bases. Germline V gives CDR1 SGHRS, CDR2 YFSETQ. The CDR3 is made up of 15 amino acids. CDR3 protein: CASSLRSAVGEKLFF. The DNA for the CDR3 is TGCGCCAGCAGCTTGAGGTCGGCGGTAGGTGAAAAACTGTTTTTT.

This chain links TRBV2 with TRBJ1-2, with 9 bases fitting TRBD1. Germline CDR1 is SNHLY and CDR2 is FYNNEI. Trimming at V came to 8 bases and at J to 3 bases, leaving 7 bases not matched to a gene. The CDR3 loop spans 14 amino acids. The CDR3 spells CASFTGGRYYGYTF. The CDR3 coding sequence is TGTGCCAGCTTTACAGGGGGCAGGTACTATGGCTACACCTTC.

The J gene is TRBJ1-4, the V gene TRBV28; D is undetermined. V was pared by 6 bases and J by 6 bases, with 14 bases between. The CDR3 is 14 amino acids. Germline CDR1 is MDHEN and CDR2 is SYDVKM. This CDR3 reads CASRLVSGHEKLFF. The CDR3 nucleotides read TGTGCCAGCAGGCTCGTGTCGGGCCATGAAAAACTGTTTTTT.

This clone has more than one count but fewer than ten. J is TRBJ2-3 and V is TRBV7-2, with a weak D call TRBD1 (5 bases). From germline, CDR1 is SGHTA and CDR2 FQGNSA. V was clipped by 2 bases and J by 4 bases, with 10 bases between them. There are 14 residues in the CDR3. The CDR3 sequence: CASSLRQGADTQYF. The CDR3 DNA is TGTGCCAGCAGCTTAAGGCAGGGCGCAGATACGCAGTATTTT.

This clone was seen once. V is TRBV11-1 and J is TRBJ2-7; the match to TRBD1 covers 9 bases. This CDR3 spans 16 amino acids. V was pared by 5 bases and J by 5 bases, with 13 bases of the junction left unmatched. Germline-derived CDR1 and CDR2 are SGHAT and FQDESV (reference sequence). The chain's CDR3 is CASSLTGTGRIHEQYF. The CDR3 coding sequence is TGTGCCAGCAGCCTCACCGGGACAGGGCGTATCCACGAGCAGTACTTC.

This chain joins TRBV13 and TRBJ2-1, with 8 bases that match TRBD1. The CDR3 extends over 15 amino acids. V was pared by 2 bases and J by 8 bases, with 8 bases of the junction left unmatched. Germline V gene data show CDR1 as PRHDT and CDR2 as FYEKMQ (reference sequence). CDR3 region: CASSLPRQGRHEQFF. DNA of the CDR3: TGTGCCAGCAGCTTACCCCGACAGGGGAGGCATGAGCAGTTCTTC.

The chain recombines TRBV5-1 with TRBJ2-2; 11 bases are shared with TRBD1. V trimming: 4 bases; J trimming: 7 bases; junction bases outside the gene matches: 12. The CDR3 is 17 amino acids. Germline CDR1 is SGHRS and CDR2 is YFSETQ. This CDR3 is CASSTGRGQGVHGELFF. In DNA form, the CDR3 reads TGCGCCAGCAGCACGGGCCGGGGACAGGGGGTTCACGGGGAGCTGTTTTTT.

This chain uses TRBV18 with TRBJ1-1; D ambiguous. Germline CDR1 is KGHSH and CDR2 is LQKENI. The CDR3 covers 14 residues. Deletions cut 4 bases from V and 0 bases from J, with 9 bases between. The CDR3 loop reads CASSLQIMNTEAFF. In DNA, the CDR3 is TGTGCCAGCTCACTTCAGATCATGAACACTGAAGCTTTCTTT. Using reference TRBV18 and TRBJ1-1 for the parts outside the CDR3, the full variable domain is NAGVMQNPRHLVRRRGQEARLRCSPMKGHSHVYWYRQLPEEGLKFMVYLQKENIIDESGMPKERFSAEFPKEGPSILRIQQVVRGDSAAYFCASSLQIMNTEAFFGQGTRLTVV.

The gene calls are TRBV7-3 and TRBJ2-2, with TRBD2 matching 7 bases. Germline-derived CDR1 and CDR2 are SGHTA and FQGTGA. The CDR3 has 14 amino acids. V was pared by 4 bases and J by 5 bases, with 4 bases of the junction left unmatched. In DNA, the CDR3 is TGTGCCAGCAGCTCGGTGCGGGAGACCGGGGAGCTGTTTTTT. As protein: CASSSVRETGELFF.

The rearrangement uses TRBV11-3 and TRBJ2-5; D tentatively reads TRBD1 or TRBD2 (5 bases each). The CDR3 runs to 14 residues. V lost 8 bases and J 1 base, leaving 14 bases between the germline ends. Germline-derived CDR1 and CDR2 are SGHNT and YENEEA. This CDR3 reads CASCRDAIQETQYF. The CDR3 bases are TGTGCCAGCTGCAGGGACGCCATCCAAGAGACCCAGTACTTC.

The chain combines TRBV5-1 with TRBJ2-3, with D perhaps matching TRBD1 (5 bases). Per the germline V gene, CDR1 is SGHRS and CDR2 is YFSETQ. This CDR3 comprises 14 residues. V was shortened by 4 bases and J by 6 bases, with 15 bases between the two germline ends. This chain's CDR3 is CASSKNPGSDTQYF. For the CDR3, the DNA is TGCGCCAGCAGCAAAAATCCAGGGTCGGATACGCAGTATTTT.

This rearrangement joins TRBV2 to TRBJ2-2, with D unresolved. The CDR3 totals 13 residues. V lost 6 bases, J lost 3 bases, and 8 bases lay in between. Germline-derived CDR1 and CDR2 are SNHLY and FYNNEI. CDR3 DNA sequence: TGTGCCAGCAGAACCCTAGACACCGGGGAGCTGTTTTTT. It codes for CASRTLDTGELFF.

The chain employs TRBV5-1 and TRBJ2-1; D could derive from TRBD1 or TRBD2 (5 bases each). CDR3 length equals 14 residues. Germline V gene data show CDR1 as SGHRS and CDR2 as YFSETQ. Trimming left V 5 bases short and J 4 bases short, with 13 bases between. The CDR3 DNA reads as TGCGCCAGCAGGAGGGACCCACAATACAATGAGCAGTTCTTC. Translating gives CASRRDPQYNEQFF.

The chain combines TRBV11-2 with TRBJ1-5; possibly TRBD1 for D (5 bases). Germline lookup yields CDR1 SGHAT and CDR2 FQNNGV. V was pared by 1 base and J by 3 bases, with 7 bases between. The CDR3 length is 14 residues. CDR3 coding DNA: TGTGCCAGCAGCTTAGCGGGGCCCAATCAGCCCCAGCATTTT. Translating it yields CASSLAGPNQPQHF.

The CDR3 here is CASSLGLAGNTGELFF. As DNA, the CDR3 is TGTGCCAGCAGCTTGGGACTAGCGGGTAACACCGGGGAGCTGTTTTTT. The chain joins TRBV5-5 to TRBJ2-2, with 10 bases that match TRBD2. Trimming cost V 0 bases and J 2 bases; bases outside gene matches: 1. The germline CDR1 and CDR2 sequences are SGHKS and YYEKEE (reference sequence). The CDR3 totals 16 residues. Using reference TRBV5-5 and TRBJ2-2 for the parts outside the CDR3, the full variable domain is DAGVTQSPTHLIKTRGQQVTLRCSPISGHKSVSWYQQVLGQGPQFIFQYYEKEERGRGNFPDRFSARQFPNYSSELNVNALLLGDSALYLCASSLGLAGNTGELFFGEGSRLTVL.

The J gene is TRBJ2-2, the V gene TRBV19, with unresolved D. The CDR3 extends over 12 amino acids. The V gene's germline CDR1 is LNHDA and CDR2 SQIVND (reference sequence). Trimming left V 3 bases short and J 7 bases short, with 6 bases between. The CDR3 nucleotides are TGTGCCAGTAGTATTCCGGGCGGGGAGCTGTTTTTT. Translating gives CASSIPGGELFF. Supplemented by reference TRBV19 and TRBJ2-2, the full variable domain reads DGGITQSPKYLFRKEGQNVTLSCEQNLNHDAMYWYRQDPGQGLRLIYYSQIVNDFQKGDIAEGYSVSREKKESFPLTVTSAQKNPTAFYLCASSIPGGELFFGEGSRLTVL.

This chain uses TRBV2 with TRBJ2-7; 16 positions agree with TRBD2. Trimming removed 6 bases from V and 4 bases from J; junction bases left unmatched: 3. This CDR3 has 15 amino acids. CDR1 is SNHLY, CDR2 FYNNEI, per germline. CDR3 nucleotide sequence: TGTGCCAGCAGCGGGACTAGCGGGAGGGTGTACGAGCAGTACTTC. Its protein is CASSGTSGRVYEQYF.

This sequence joins TRBV28 and TRBJ2-7; D is unclear. Germline assignment: CDR1 MDHEN and CDR2 SYDVKM. The ends were cut back, 2 bases at V and 2 bases at J, with 13 bases in the middle. This CDR3 spans 15 amino acids. The CDR3 is CASSLVQPSPYEQYF. DNA for the CDR3: TGTGCCAGCAGTTTAGTCCAGCCCAGCCCCTACGAGCAGTACTTC.

This chain joins TRBV10-2 and TRBJ2-2, with 8 bases matching TRBD2. V shed 6 bases and J 4 bases; nucleotides not matched to a gene: 10. CDR1 and CDR2 from the germline V gene are WSHSY and SAAADI. The CDR3 has 16 residues. CDR3 in amino acids: CASRHPSGGPTGELFF. The CDR3 DNA is TGCGCCAGCAGACACCCCTCGGGAGGGCCCACCGGGGAGCTGTTTTTT.